This TCR beta chain derives from a study of cytomegalovirus exposure and HLA in healthy donors. Turning to this clone: Its antigen is unknown.

The primer mix had 60 Vbeta and 13 Jbeta primers. Assay used: immunoSEQ multiplex PCR; TCRdb lists only in-frame clones, some missing. The sample's table shows 93,000 or so clones. General study results and limits: Most TCR sequences were rare, but some public TCRs occurred in many donors.

Germline assignment: CDR1 MNHEY and CDR2 SMNVEV (reference sequence). J lost 0 bases, V lost 7 bases, and 3 bases had no gene match. The CDR3 consists of 14 residues. Source material: PBMCs. The J gene is TRBJ2-3, the V gene TRBV27, with TRBD2 matching over 8 bases. The source is a middle-aged man in good health and CMV-seronegative. CDR3 sequence: CASTPGGSTDTQYF. The CDR3 DNA sequence: TGTGCCAGCACCCCGGGGGGGAGCACAGATACGCAGTATTTT.